These 5 T cell receptor beta chains originate from one sample sequenced in a study of CD8 T cells in Susac syndrome. Reverse transcription used about 0.45 to 1 ug RNA and random hexamers. TCRdb re-derived calls from the immunoSEQ multiplex PCR reads in MiXCR, one entry per CDR3 protein. The sample lists about 130,000 distinct CDR3 sequences; around 90% were seen once. The sample taken for sequencing was CD8+ T cells from PBMCs. These receptor sequences come from a human donor with multiple sclerosis.

The chain couples TRBV29-1 to TRBJ2-7; D gene ambiguous. The CDR3 sequence is 13 residues long. The germline gives CDR1 SQVTM, CDR2 ANQGSEA. V shed 8 bases and J shed 1 base, with 15 bases lying between them. The CDR3 loop reads CSLQTLVSYEQYF. The DNA for the CDR3 is TGCAGCCTACAGACCCTAGTATCCTACGAGCAGTACTTC.

V usage is TRBV5-6 and J usage is TRBJ2-7, with TRBD1 matching 7 bases. Germline loops: CDR1 SGHDT, CDR2 YYEEEE. This CDR3 is 14 amino acids long. V shed 4 bases, J shed 5 bases, and the junction held 9 bases outside the gene matches. CDR3 region: CASSTETGNHEQYF. The CDR3 DNA reads TGTGCCAGCAGCACCGAGACAGGGAACCACGAGCAGTACTTC.

V usage is TRBV6-5 and J usage is TRBJ2-3; D ambiguous. From germline, CDR1 is MNHEY and CDR2 SVGAGI. The CDR3 has 14 amino acids. V lost 6 bases to trimming and J lost 8 bases, with 18 bases between them. The CDR3: CASRHTPVHGTQYF. The CDR3 region has the DNA TGTGCCAGCAGGCACACTCCCGTACACGGTACGCAGTATTTT.

This chain links TRBV6-6 with TRBJ1-1; D is undetermined. This CDR3 contains 11 residues. Trimming stripped 7 bases from V and 7 bases from J, with 10 bases between. Germline CDR1 MNHNY, CDR2 SVGAGI (reference sequence). The CDR3 reads CASNLGGEAFF. CDR3 nucleotide sequence: TGTGCCAGCAACCTCGGAGGTGAAGCTTTCTTT.

The gene calls are TRBV7-9 and TRBJ2-7; 13 bases are a match to TRBD2. J lost 2 bases, V lost 5 bases, and 6 bases had no gene match. CDR3 length: 16 residues. Germline assignment: CDR1 SEHNR and CDR2 FQNEAQ (reference sequence). The CDR3 here is CASSQGLAGRAYEQYF. In DNA form, the CDR3 reads TGTGCCAGCAGCCAGGGACTAGCGGGGCGCGCCTACGAGCAGTACTTC.